One sample yielded the 17 T cell receptor beta chains listed below, sequenced in a study of T cell repertoires in cytomegalovirus infection. TCRdb analysed the reads with MiXCR anew, one entry per CDR3 protein. This sample has 150,000 to 200,000 distinct CDR3 sequences, with approximately 15% found just once. The sequenced sample was PBMCs. Receptors originate from a human donor in good health (CMV status not recorded). Some clones in this sample may be carry-over from other donors' samples.

This clonotype occurred many times. The genes are TRBV7-2 and TRBJ2-3, with D possibly being TRBD2 (5 bases). V was trimmed by 0 bases and J by 1 base, leaving 14 bases between them. The CDR3 runs to 17 residues. The germline V gene has CDR1 SGHTA and CDR2 FQGNSA. The CDR3 bases are TGTGCCAGCAGCTTAGCAGGCGGAGCGGTGGGCACAGATACGCAGTATTTT. It encodes CASSLAGGAVGTDTQYF.

The chain employs TRBV5-5 and TRBJ2-5; TRBD2 aligns across 12 bases. V gave up 2 bases and J gave up 5 bases; unmatched junction bases: 7. CDR3 length: 16 amino acids. In germline, CDR1 is SGHKS, CDR2 YYEKEE (reference sequence). The CDR3 sequence is CASSLLAGGKGETQYF. CDR3 coding DNA: TGTGCCAGCAGCTTACTAGCGGGGGGTAAGGGGGAGACCCAGTACTTC.

The chain uses TRBV5-6 and TRBJ2-7, with 10 bases aligning to TRBD1. Germline loops: CDR1 SGHDT, CDR2 YYEEEE. V trimming: 2 bases; J trimming: 2 bases; junction bases outside the gene matches: 4. The CDR3 contains 15 residues. DNA of the CDR3: TGTGCCAGCAGCTTCCTAGGGACAGGGGCCTACGAGCAGTACTTC. This gives the protein CASSFLGTGAYEQYF.

V gene TRBV4-1 combines with J gene TRBJ2-1, with TRBD2 matching over 8 bases. The V gene's germline CDR1 is MGHRA and CDR2 YSYEKL. With 4 bases clipped from V and 8 bases from J, the junction kept 10 bases outside the gene matches. The CDR3 loop spans 15 amino acids. DNA of the CDR3: TGCGCCAGCAGCCGAGTCGGGACTAGTGGCGATGAGCAGTTCTTC. Translated: CASSRVGTSGDEQFF.

This clonotype was observed a handful of times. The chain recombines TRBV29-1 with TRBJ2-1, with TRBD1 identical over 9 bases. The CDR3 spans 11 residues. J was trimmed by 7 bases and V by 7 bases; bases with no gene match: 2. Germline V gives CDR1 SQVTM, CDR2 ANQGSEA. The DNA of the CDR3 is TGCAGCGGGGACAGGGTTAATGAGCAGTTCTTC. This codes for CSGDRVNEQFF.

This clonotype was seen ten or more times. The V gene is TRBV7-9, the J gene TRBJ1-1; 11 bases fit TRBD1. Germline V gene sequence: CDR1 SEHNR, CDR2 FQNEAQ (reference sequence). V lost 5 bases and J lost 10; bases outside the gene matches: 6. The length of the CDR3 is 13 residues. This chain's CDR3 is CASSLGQGAGAFF. CDR3 sequence (DNA): TGTGCCAGCAGCCTTGGACAGGGGGCTGGAGCTTTCTTT.

The chain uses TRBV19 and TRBJ2-1, with 13 nucleotides matching TRBD2. The junction had 19 bases not matched to a gene; V was cut back by 7 bases and J by 7 bases. Germline V gives CDR1 LNHDA, CDR2 SQIVND (reference sequence). This CDR3 is 19 amino acids long. The CDR3 here is CASTKPQGLAGRGGNEQFF. In DNA, the CDR3 is TGTGCCAGTACCAAACCCCAGGGACTAGCGGGACGAGGGGGTAATGAGCAGTTCTTC.

This clonotype was seen a few times. This rearrangement joins TRBV19 to TRBJ1-1, with D possibly TRBD1 on 6 matching bases. The CDR3 has 16 residues. Trimming took off 4 bases at V and 5 bases at J, with 20 bases between the two ends. CDR1 is LNHDA and CDR2 is SQIVND in the germline V gene (reference sequence). Here the CDR3 DNA reads TGTGCCAGTAGTACCTCACAGGGAAGCGGCGGGACTGAAGCTTTCTTT. Translation gives CASSTSQGSGGTEAFF.

This chain connects TRBV12-3 or TRBV12-4 to TRBJ1-1, with D perhaps matching TRBD1 (6 bases). V lost 6 bases and J lost 6, with 14 bases in between. The CDR3 totals 13 residues. The CDR3, as DNA: TGTGCCAGCAGACAAACAGGGAGCCCTGAAGCTTTCTTT. Encoded protein: CASRQTGSPEAFF.

This clonotype was counted a few times. V usage is TRBV29-1 and J usage is TRBJ2-7; TRBD1 agrees at 7 bases. The CDR3 has 16 amino acids. CDR1 and CDR2 from the germline V gene are SQVTM and ANQGSEA. The V and J ends lost 1 base and 1 base, in that order; junction bases with no gene match: 10. In nucleotides, the CDR3 is TGCAGCGTTGAAGGATTCAGGGACAGTTCTTCCTACGAGCAGTACTTC. Encoded protein: CSVEGFRDSSSYEQYF.

The table lists this clonotype with a few counts. The chain has TRBV20-1 and TRBJ2-2; 9 bases match TRBD1. CDR1 is DFQATT, CDR2 SNEGSKA, per germline (reference sequence). The CDR3 runs to 15 residues. V shed 6 bases and J 0 bases; nucleotides not matched to a gene: 5. The CDR3 sequence is CSARRTGANTGELFF. The DNA for the CDR3 is TGCAGTGCCAGACGGACAGGGGCGAACACCGGGGAGCTGTTTTTT.

There are many counts of this clonotype. The rearrangement uses TRBV11-1 and TRBJ2-3, with 7 bases matching TRBD1. The length of the CDR3 is 14 residues. V lost 5 bases, J lost 3 bases, and 5 bases stayed unmatched. CDR1 is SGHAT and CDR2 is FQDESV in the germline V gene (reference sequence). CDR3 amino acids: CASSVDRVTDTQYF. CDR3 nucleotide sequence: TGTGCCAGCAGCGTTGACAGGGTAACAGATACGCAGTATTTT.

This clonotype was counted many times. CDR3 DNA: TGTGCCAGCAGCGCGGGACTAGCGGGAGGTCAGGGGGAGACCCAGTACTTC. Translated, it gives CASSAGLAGGQGETQYF. The chain has TRBV7-6 and TRBJ2-5; 15 bases fit TRBD2. The CDR3 has 17 amino acids. J was trimmed by 5 bases and V by 5 bases; bases with no gene match: 9. Per the germline V gene, CDR1 is SGHVS and CDR2 is FNYEAQ.

The chain has TRBV30 and TRBJ1-3, with D unresolved. V was clipped by 2 bases and J by 0 bases, with 11 bases between them. The germline CDR1 and CDR2 sequences are GTSNPN and SVGIG (reference sequence). This CDR3 has 15 residues. The CDR3 here is CAWSTRRNSGNTIYF. The CDR3 nucleotides are TGTGCCTGGAGTACGCGACGCAACTCTGGAAACACCATATATTTT. Variable domain in full (rest from reference TRBV30 and TRBJ1-3): SQTIHQWPATLVQPVGSPLSLECTVEGTSNPNLYWYRQAAGRGLQLLFYSVGIGQISSEVPQNLSASRPQDRQFILSSKKLLLSDSGFYLCAWSTRRNSGNTIYFGEGSWLTVV.

The chain is built from TRBV2 and TRBJ1-1; TRBD1 aligns across 8 bases. Trimming removed 8 bases from V and 5 bases from J; junction bases left unmatched: 7. The CDR3 totals 13 residues. Germline CDR1 is SNHLY and CDR2 is FYNNEI. The CDR3 nucleotides read TGTGCCAGCCAAAAGACAGGGGAAACTGAAGCTTTCTTT. It encodes CASQKTGETEAFF.

This clonotype was seen just once. V usage is TRBV20-1 and J usage is TRBJ1-5; 7 bases are shared with TRBD1. There are 15 residues in the CDR3. V lost 0 bases and J lost 4; bases outside the gene matches: 6. The germline CDR1 and CDR2 sequences are DFQATT and SNEGSKA (reference sequence). The CDR3 loop is CSARDLDRVNQPQHF. CDR3 nucleotide sequence: TGCAGTGCTAGAGATCTTGACAGGGTGAATCAGCCCCAGCATTTT.

This clonotype occurred a few times. The chain uses TRBV28 and TRBJ2-5; 14 bases fit TRBD2. The CDR3 sequence is 16 residues long. Germline-derived CDR1 and CDR2 are MDHEN and SYDVKM. V dropped 6 bases and J dropped 5; count of bases not matched to a gene: 8. CDR3 in DNA: TGTGCCAGCAGACCGACTAGCGGGAGGGCATGGGAGACCCAGTACTTC. It codes for CASRPTSGRAWETQYF.